The text below deals with one T cell receptor beta chain. Antigen unknown. The data were taken from a study of T cell repertoires in cytomegalovirus infection. On the study more broadly: HLA-B-restricted CMV epitopes that are well studied, plus recently identified HLA-C-restricted ones, were used by the study. Signatures in public TCR beta sequences pointed to both CMV infection and matching HLA type. Study outcomes and limitations: It was HLA-C-restricted CMV-specific TCR beta clonotypes that dominated the response ex vivo.

CDR3 length: 15 residues. CDR1 and CDR2 from the germline V gene are DFQATT and SNEGSKA (reference sequence). J gave up 5 bases and V 3 bases, and 8 bases lay outside the gene matches. From the reads, TCRdb called clonotypes with MiXCR, one entry per CDR3 protein. The repertoire holds some 800,000 distinct CDR3 sequences, with almost 30% as singletons. The source is a human donor in good health (CMV status not recorded). Some clones in this sample may be carry-over from other donors' samples. The material sequenced was cultured CD8+ T cells from PBMCs, taken from culture after CMV antigen stimulation. The J gene is TRBJ2-3, the V gene TRBV20-1; 10 bases fit TRBD2. The CDR3 region is CSASLSGGAGDTQYF. The CDR3 coding sequence is TGCAGTGCTAGTTTAAGCGGGGGGGCTGGAGATACGCAGTATTTT.